This T cell receptor (beta chain) emerged from a study of blood T cell repertoires in COVID-19. Study summary: Samples came from the United States, Italy and Spain, spanning acute and convalescent COVID-19. In each case, the material was cDNA or gDNA derived from T cells, B-cell-depleted T cells, or PBMCs.

Original processing notes: From reference gene primer amplification, estimates of nucleated cell counts were derived. Produced via immunoSEQ multiplex PCR; TCRdb's table is partial and in-frame only. The V and J calls and clone size are taken from that table; D and trimming were inferred from the DNA. Of 65,000 or so clones listed, more than 75% are singletons. The germline V gene has CDR1 WSHSY and CDR2 SAAADI. This CDR3 comprises 13 residues. The V and J ends lost 9 bases and 5 bases, in that order; junction bases with no gene match: 8. The sample taken for sequencing was peripheral blood. The receptor's source is a man in his forties or fifties with active COVID-19. The chain uses TRBV10-2 and TRBJ2-7; 9 bases are shared with TRBD1. The CDR3 spells CASSGQGSDEQYF. CDR3 coding DNA: TGCGCCAGTAGCGGACAGGGGAGCGACGAGCAGTACTTC.